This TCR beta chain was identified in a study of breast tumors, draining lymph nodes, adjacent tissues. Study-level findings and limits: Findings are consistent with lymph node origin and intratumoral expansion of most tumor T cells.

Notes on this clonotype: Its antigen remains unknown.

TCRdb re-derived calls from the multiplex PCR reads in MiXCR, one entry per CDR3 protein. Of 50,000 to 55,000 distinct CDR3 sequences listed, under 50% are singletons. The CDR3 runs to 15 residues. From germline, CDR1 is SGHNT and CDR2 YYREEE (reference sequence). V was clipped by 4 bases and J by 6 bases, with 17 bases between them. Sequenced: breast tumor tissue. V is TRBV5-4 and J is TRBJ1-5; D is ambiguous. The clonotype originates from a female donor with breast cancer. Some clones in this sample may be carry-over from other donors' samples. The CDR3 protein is CASSPGPEAGQPQHF. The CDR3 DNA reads TGTGCCAGCAGCCCGGGCCCTGAGGCGGGTCAGCCCCAGCATTTT.